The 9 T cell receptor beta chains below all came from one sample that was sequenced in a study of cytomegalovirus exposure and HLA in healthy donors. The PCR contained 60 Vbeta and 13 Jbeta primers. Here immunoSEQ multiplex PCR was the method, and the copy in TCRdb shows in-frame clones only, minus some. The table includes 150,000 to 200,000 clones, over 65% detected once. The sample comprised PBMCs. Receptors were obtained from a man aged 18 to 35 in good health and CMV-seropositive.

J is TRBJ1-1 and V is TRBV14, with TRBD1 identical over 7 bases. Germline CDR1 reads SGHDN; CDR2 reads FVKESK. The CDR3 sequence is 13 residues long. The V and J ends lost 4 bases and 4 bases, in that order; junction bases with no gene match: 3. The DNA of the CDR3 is TGTGCCAGCAGCCCACAGGGGACCACTGAAGCTTTCTTT. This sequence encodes CASSPQGTTEAFF.

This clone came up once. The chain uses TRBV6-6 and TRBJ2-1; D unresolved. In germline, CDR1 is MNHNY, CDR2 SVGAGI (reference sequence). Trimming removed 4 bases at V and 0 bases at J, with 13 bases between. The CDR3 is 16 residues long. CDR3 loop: CASSSLDGGSYNEQFF. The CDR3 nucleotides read TGTGCCAGCAGTTCCTTAGACGGCGGCTCCTACAATGAGCAGTTCTTC.

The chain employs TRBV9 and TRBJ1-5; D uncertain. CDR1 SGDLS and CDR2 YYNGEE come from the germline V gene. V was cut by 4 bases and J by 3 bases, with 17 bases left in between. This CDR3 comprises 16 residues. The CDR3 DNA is TGTGCCAGCAGCAGGACTCATCGATCTGTCAATCAGCCCCAGCATTTT. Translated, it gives CASSRTHRSVNQPQHF.

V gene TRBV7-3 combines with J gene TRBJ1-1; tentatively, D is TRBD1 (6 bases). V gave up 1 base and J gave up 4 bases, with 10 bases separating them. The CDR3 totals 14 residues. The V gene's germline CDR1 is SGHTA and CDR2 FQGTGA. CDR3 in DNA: TGTGCCAGCAGCTTAAAAGGGGGGGGCACTGAAGCTTTCTTT. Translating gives CASSLKGGGTEAFF.

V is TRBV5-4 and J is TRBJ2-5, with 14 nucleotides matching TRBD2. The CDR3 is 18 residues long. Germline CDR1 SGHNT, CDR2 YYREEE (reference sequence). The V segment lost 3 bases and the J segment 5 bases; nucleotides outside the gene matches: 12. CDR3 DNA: TGTGCCAGCAGCTCGCCGGGACTAGCGGGAGAATCGGGGGAGACCCAGTACTTC. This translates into CASSSPGLAGESGETQYF. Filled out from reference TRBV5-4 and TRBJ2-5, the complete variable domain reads ETGVTQSPTHLIKTRGQQVTLRCSSQSGHNTVSWYQQALGQGPQFIFQYYREEENGRGNFPPRFSGLQFPNYSSELNVNALELDDSALYLCASSSPGLAGESGETQYFGPGTRLLVL.

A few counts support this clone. CDR3 DNA: TGCGCCAGCAGCTCGGAGGCAGGCTTGAACACCGGGGAGCTGTTTTTT. This translates into CASSSEAGLNTGELFF. The chain is built from TRBV5-1 and TRBJ2-2, with D possibly being TRBD2 (5 bases). The CDR3 contains 16 residues. Trimming took off 3 bases at V and 1 base at J, with 13 bases between the two ends. From germline, CDR1 is SGHRS and CDR2 YFSETQ.

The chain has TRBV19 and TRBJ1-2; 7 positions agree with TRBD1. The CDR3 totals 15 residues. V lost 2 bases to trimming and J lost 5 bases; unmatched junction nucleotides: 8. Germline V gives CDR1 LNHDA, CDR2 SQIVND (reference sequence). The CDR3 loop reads CASSITETGWYGYTF. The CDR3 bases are TGTGCCAGTAGTATAACCGAGACAGGGTGGTATGGCTACACCTTC.

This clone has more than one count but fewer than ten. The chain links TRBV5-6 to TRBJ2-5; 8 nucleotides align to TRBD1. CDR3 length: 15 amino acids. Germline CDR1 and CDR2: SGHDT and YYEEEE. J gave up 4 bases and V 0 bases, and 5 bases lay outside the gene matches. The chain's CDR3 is CASSLGTGPTETQYF. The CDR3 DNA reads TGTGCCAGCAGCTTGGGGACAGGGCCGACAGAGACCCAGTACTTC.

The CDR3 loop is CASSYRQGTEAFF. CDR3 nucleotide sequence: TGTGCCAGCAGCTACCGACAGGGAACTGAAGCTTTCTTT. The V call is TRBV7-9, the J call TRBJ1-1, with TRBD1 matching 7 bases. The CDR3 sequence is 13 residues long. Germline V gene sequence: CDR1 SEHNR, CDR2 FQNEAQ (reference sequence). V shed 4 bases, J shed 5 bases, and the junction held 4 bases outside the gene matches.